This T cell receptor (beta chain) is from a study of blood T cell repertoires in COVID-19. The wider study: From the United States, Italy and Spain came samples of acute and convalescent COVID-19. T cells, B-cell-depleted T cells, or PBMCs supplied cDNA or gDNA.

Trimming cost V 4 bases and J 5 bases, with 3 bases left between them. This CDR3 is built from 11 residues. CDR1 and CDR2 (germline): SNHLY, FYNNEI. Per the study methods: Reference gene primer amplification gave nucleated cell count estimates. Sequencing used immunoSEQ multiplex PCR; TCRdb keeps in-frame clones, though not all of them. The V and J calls and the clone size are those of that table, but D and trimming were determined from the DNA. The sample includes more than 25,000 clones, around 90% of them seen just once. The chain couples TRBV2 to TRBJ1-3; unclear D gene. This clonotype was sampled from a human donor in a cohort sampled during active COVID-19. Sequenced sample: peripheral blood. The CDR3 protein is CASSVRNTIYF. CDR3 coding DNA: TGTGCCAGCAGTGTAAGAAACACCATATATTTT.